This T cell receptor (beta chain) came from a study of glioma-infiltrating T cells after dendritic cell vaccination. This table comes from immunoSEQ multiplex PCR, and its TCRdb copy is limited to in-frame clones, with some not included. The table records 100,000 or so clones, around 80% of them present only once. Time point indicated: after dendritic cell vaccination, including at tumor progression/relapse. The germline V gene has CDR1 MDHEN and CDR2 SYDVKM. The CDR3 runs 17 residues. The V segment lost 5 bases and the J segment 5 bases; nucleotides outside the gene matches: 11. The rearrangement joins TRBV28 to TRBJ2-7; TRBD2 matches at 14 bases. The TCR comes from a human donor with glioblastoma. The sample consisted of blood, taken after dendritic cell vaccination. CDR3 region: CASSLYRLAGGNHEQYF. The CDR3 DNA is TGTGCCAGCAGTCTGTACAGACTAGCGGGAGGGAACCACGAGCAGTACTTC.